Sequencing of this T cell receptor beta chain was carried out in a study of T cell changes during pregnancy in multiple sclerosis. The trim removed 4 bases at V and 5 bases at J, leaving 10 bases unmatched. The germline CDR1 and CDR2 sequences are MGHRA and YSYEKL. The CDR3 runs 15 residues. This table comes from immunoSEQ multiplex PCR, and its TCRdb copy is limited to in-frame clones, with some not included. Seen here are tens of thousands of clones, approximately 89% observed once, and the top ten hold about 1.7%. The chain uses TRBV4-1 and TRBJ2-5; 7 bases align to TRBD1. The material sequenced was peripheral blood, taken after pregnancy. This clonotype was sampled from a female donor with multiple sclerosis, enrolled in a pregnancy study. This CDR3 is CASSPGQELVETQYF. The CDR3 DNA follows: TGCGCCAGCAGCCCAGGACAGGAACTGGTGGAGACCCAGTACTTC.